Below, 30 T cell receptor beta chains from the same sample are listed, as sequenced in a study of graft-versus-host responses after intestinal transplantation. Using immunoSEQ multiplex PCR, the repertoire was profiled, and TCRdb retains in-frame clones only, with some absent. The table records roughly 27,000 clones, over 65% of them present only once. Specimen: PBMCs, collected almost 29 days after intestinal transplant. These receptor sequences come from a human patient who received an intestinal transplant, so some T cells may come from the graft donor.

This clone was observed once. The rearrangement joins TRBV4-1 to TRBJ2-3; 7 positions agree with TRBD2. This CDR3 region has 16 residues. The J segment lost 1 base and the V segment lost 0 bases, leaving 4 bases of the junction unmatched. Germline V gene data show CDR1 as MGHRA and CDR2 as YSYEKL. CDR3 bases: TGCGCCAGCAGCCAAGAACGGGGGGTGGGCACAGATACGCAGTATTTT. Amino acid sequence: CASSQERGVGTDTQYF.

The chain couples TRBV7-6 to TRBJ1-5; D is perhaps TRBD1 (6 bases). Germline V lookup: CDR1 SGHVS, CDR2 FNYEAQ. The CDR3 is 14 residues long. V was shortened by 1 base and J by 7 bases, with 11 bases between the two germline ends. This CDR3 is CASSLDRDRQPQHF. CDR3 bases: TGTGCCAGCAGCTTAGACAGGGATAGACAGCCCCAGCATTTT.

The chain combines TRBV9 with TRBJ2-5; D unresolved. The CDR3 consists of 13 residues. Trimming removed 0 bases from V and 2 bases from J, with 5 bases in between. Germline V gene lookup returns CDR1 SGDLS and CDR2 YYNGEE. The CDR3 sequence: CASSVAHQETQYF. The CDR3 DNA follows: TGTGCCAGCAGCGTAGCGCATCAAGAGACCCAGTACTTC.

The V call is TRBV12-5, the J call TRBJ1-1, with D uncertain. CDR1 is LGHNT and CDR2 is FRNRAP in the germline V gene. The CDR3 totals 13 residues. Trimming took off 8 bases at V and 5 bases at J, with 15 bases between the two ends. The CDR3 coding sequence is TGTGCTAGTCCCCCGGGTCGGGAGACTGAAGCTTTCTTT. It yields the protein CASPPGRETEAFF.

The gene calls are TRBV7-9 and TRBJ1-6, with a weak D call TRBD1 (6 bases). Between the trimmed V and J ends, which lost 5 bases and 10 bases, there was a span of 15 bases. The CDR3 extends over 14 amino acids. The V gene's germline CDR1 is SEHNR and CDR2 FQNEAQ (reference sequence). The CDR3 spells CASSLKQGDSPLHF. The CDR3 bases are TGTGCCAGCAGCCTGAAACAGGGAGACTCACCCCTCCACTTT.

The chain links TRBV7-7 to TRBJ2-5, with TRBD2 matching 11 bases. The CDR3 consists of 16 residues. CDR1 is SSHAT, CDR2 FNYEAQ, per germline (reference sequence). V trimming: 6 bases; J trimming: 1 base; junction bases outside the gene matches: 7. The CDR3 loop reads CASSRRLAGTQETQYF. CDR3 nucleotide sequence: TGTGCCAGCAGTCGTCGACTAGCGGGGACCCAAGAGACCCAGTACTTC.

The genes are TRBV5-1 and TRBJ2-1; 11 bases are a match to TRBD2. The V and J ends lost 3 bases and 0 bases, in that order; junction bases with no gene match: 8. The CDR3 contains 18 residues. The germline CDR1 and CDR2 sequences are SGHRS and YFSETQ. The CDR3 sequence is CASSWTGTSGSSYNEQFF. The CDR3 nucleotides read TGCGCCAGCAGCTGGACCGGGACTAGCGGCTCCTCCTACAATGAGCAGTTCTTC.

This rearrangement joins TRBV9 to TRBJ1-2; D is perhaps TRBD1 (5 bases). The germline V and J ends were trimmed by 3 bases and 0 bases, with 6 bases remaining between them. Germline CDR1 is SGDLS and CDR2 is YYNGEE. This CDR3 has 13 residues. The CDR3, as DNA: TGTGCCAGCAGCGCGACAGCTAACTATGGCTACACCTTC. Its protein product is CASSATANYGYTF.

The rearrangement joins TRBV5-1 to TRBJ2-1; 9 bases are a match to TRBD2. V shed 1 base and J 6 bases; nucleotides not matched to a gene: 5. Germline CDR1 SGHRS, CDR2 YFSETQ. The CDR3 has 15 amino acids. CDR3: CASSLLAGLLNEQFF. DNA of the CDR3: TGCGCCAGCAGCTTGCTAGCGGGATTACTCAATGAGCAGTTCTTC.

This chain joins TRBV4-1 and TRBJ2-7; D uncertain. The germline V and J ends were trimmed by 0 bases and 3 bases, with 9 bases remaining between them. The germline V gene encodes CDR1 MGHRA and CDR2 YSYEKL. The length of the CDR3 is 14 residues. The CDR3 DNA sequence: TGCGCCAGCAGCCAAGAAGTGAACATCTACGAGCAGTACTTC. This gives the protein CASSQEVNIYEQYF.

V and J are TRBV19 and TRBJ2-3; TRBD2 matches 12 bases. The CDR3 totals 16 residues. Germline V gene sequence: CDR1 LNHDA, CDR2 SQIVND (reference sequence). V shed 1 base, J shed 5 bases, and the junction held 4 bases outside the gene matches. Written as DNA, the CDR3 is TGTGCCAGTAGTATAGCTAGCGGGGGGGCAGAAGATACGCAGTATTTT. It specifies CASSIASGGAEDTQYF.

The genes are TRBV4-2 and TRBJ2-2; D is undetermined. Germline lookup yields CDR1 LGHNA and CDR2 YNFKEQ. This CDR3 has 14 amino acids. V lost 3 bases to trimming and J lost 4 bases, with 9 bases between them. The CDR3, as DNA: TGTGCCAGCAGCCACCGCGAAACCACCGGGGAGCTGTTTTTT. Its protein product is CASSHRETTGELFF.

J is TRBJ1-5 and V is TRBV10-2; possible D gene TRBD1, 5 bases. Trimming shortened V by 1 base and J by 10 bases, and 17 bases separated the two germline ends. The CDR3 contains 15 residues. The germline gives CDR1 WSHSY, CDR2 SAAADI. CDR3 region: CASSEYGTGSQPQHF. CDR3 DNA sequence: TGCGCCAGCAGTGAGTATGGGACGGGCTCACAACCCCAGCATTTT.

Here the CDR3 DNA reads TGCGCCAGCAGCTTGGGGCCCGGAGGCACAGATACGCAGTATTTT. Its protein is CASSLGPGGTDTQYF. The rearrangement uses TRBV5-1 and TRBJ2-3; D is uncertain. CDR3 length equals 15 residues. Trimming took off 0 bases at V and 1 base at J, with 9 bases between the two ends. Germline V gene sequence: CDR1 SGHRS, CDR2 YFSETQ.

The chain combines TRBV2 with TRBJ2-7, with D possibly called TRBD1 or TRBD2 (6 bases each). Trimming pared 5 bases from V and 3 bases from J, leaving 14 bases between. CDR3 length: 14 residues. In germline, CDR1 is SNHLY, CDR2 FYNNEI. CDR3: CASSPGGGIYEQYF. The CDR3 DNA sequence: TGTGCCAGCAGTCCTGGAGGGGGGATCTACGAGCAGTACTTC. Full variable domain (missing parts from reference TRBV2 and TRBJ2-7): EPEVTQTPSHQVTQMGQEVILRCVPISNHLYFYWYRQILGQKVEFLVSFYNNEISEKSEIFDDQFSVERPDGSNFTLKIRSTKLEDSAMYFCASSPGGGIYEQYFGPGTRLTVT.

V usage is TRBV28 and J usage is TRBJ2-5; the match to TRBD1 covers 7 bases. The CDR3 sequence is 11 residues long. Germline trimming cut 6 bases from V and 7 bases from J; bases unmatched to any gene: 2. CDR1 and CDR2 (germline): MDHEN, SYDVKM. CDR3 nucleotide sequence: TGTGCCAGCAGCCCAGGGGGGACCCAGTACTTC. Translation: CASSPGGTQYF.

This chain links TRBV12-2 with TRBJ2-7. TRBV12-2 is described as a pseudogene. This CDR3 spans 11 amino acids. The CDR3 DNA reads as TGTGCAAGTCGCTGCCATGTCGAGCAGTACTTC. It specifies CASRCHVEQYF.

The chain links TRBV29-1 to TRBJ2-1, with TRBD2 as a possible D gene (5 bases). Germline V lookup: CDR1 SQVTM, CDR2 ANQGSEA. Trimming stripped 3 bases from V and 4 bases from J, with 13 bases between. The CDR3 consists of 14 residues. CDR3 DNA: TGCAGCGTTGACGAGCGAAGGAGGTACAATGAGCAGTTCTTC. It codes for CSVDERRRYNEQFF.

In DNA, the CDR3 is TGCGCCAGCAGCTTGGACAGGGGTTGGAGCGGGGAGCTGTTTTTT. It translates to CASSLDRGWSGELFF. The chain combines TRBV5-1 with TRBJ2-2, with 7 bases identical to TRBD1. Germline values: CDR1 SGHRS, CDR2 YFSETQ. V shed 0 bases and J 7 bases; nucleotides not matched to a gene: 6. This CDR3 has 15 amino acids.

This clone was detected only a few times. The chain links TRBV14 to TRBJ1-2; D is ambiguous. The CDR3 spans 13 residues. Germline V CDR1 and CDR2: SGHDN, FVKESK. Trimming took 3 bases from V and 7 from J, leaving 12 bases between them. The CDR3 region has the DNA TGTGCCAGCAGCCAGACTACAAATGGTGGCTACACCTTC. Amino acid sequence: CASSQTTNGGYTF.

The chain recombines TRBV6-5 with TRBJ1-2; possibly TRBD1 for D (6 bases). Trimming stripped 5 bases from V and 4 bases from J, with 11 bases between. Germline V gives CDR1 MNHEY, CDR2 SVGAGI. The CDR3 totals 13 residues. The CDR3 loop reads CASSEVGGYGYTF. The CDR3 DNA follows: TGTGCCAGCAGTGAAGTAGGGGGCTATGGCTACACCTTC.

The chain couples TRBV14 to TRBJ2-5; D is perhaps TRBD1 (5 bases). Germline V gene data show CDR1 as SGHDN and CDR2 as FVKESK. Trimming left V 4 bases short and J 2 bases short, with 11 bases between. CDR3 length equals 14 residues. The CDR3 coding sequence is TGTGCCAGCAGCCCTTGGTCAGGGCAAGAGACCCAGTACTTC. It yields the protein CASSPWSGQETQYF.

The chain couples TRBV28 to TRBJ1-5; D uncertain. The germline gives CDR1 MDHEN, CDR2 SYDVKM. The CDR3 totals 12 residues. V shed 6 bases and J shed 5 bases, with 8 bases lying between them. The CDR3 spells CASRAGHQPQHF. The CDR3 nucleotides read TGTGCCAGCAGAGCCGGACATCAGCCCCAGCATTTT.

The V call is TRBV4-3, the J call TRBJ2-7, with D hard to call. This CDR3 spans 15 amino acids. The germline gives CDR1 LGHNA, CDR2 YSLEER. V was clipped by 0 bases and J by 4 bases, with 13 bases between them. Here the CDR3 DNA reads TGCGCCAGCAGCCAAGAGCCGCGGTTAATTTACGAGCAGTACTTC. Its translation: CASSQEPRLIYEQYF.

This clone appeared a single time. The V gene is TRBV28, the J gene TRBJ2-5, with D perhaps TRBD1 (6 bases). The J call may not be correct, given that the DNA end is closer to TRBJ2-7. The CDR3 loop spans 15 amino acids. The V gene's germline CDR1 is MDHEN and CDR2 SYDVKM. The chain's CDR3 is CASSLYSGVTYEQYF. The DNA of the CDR3 is TGTGCCAGCAGTTTATACTCAGGGGTCACCTACGAGCAGTACTTC.

The chain links TRBV11-2 to TRBJ1-1; a weak D match, TRBD1 (5 bases). CDR1 SGHAT and CDR2 FQNNGV come from the germline V gene. The CDR3 is made up of 14 amino acids. Trimming removed 5 bases at V and 7 bases at J, with 17 bases between. In DNA form, the CDR3 reads TGTGCCAGCAGCCTATCTAGGGGCAGCATTGAAGCTTTCTTT. Protein product: CASSLSRGSIEAFF.

The CDR3 DNA is TGCGCCAGCAGCGACGCCTCTAGCGGGAGTGAGCAGTTCTTC. As protein: CASSDASSGSEQFF. The chain is built from TRBV5-1 and TRBJ2-1, with 10 positions matching TRBD2. The CDR3 loop spans 14 amino acids. Trimming took 4 bases from V and 9 from J; bases not matched to a gene: 7. CDR1 SGHRS and CDR2 YFSETQ come from the germline V gene.

The gene calls are TRBV28 and TRBJ1-2; D gene uncertain. V was cut by 2 bases and J by 3 bases, with 4 bases left in between. The germline V gene encodes CDR1 MDHEN and CDR2 SYDVKM. The CDR3 is 12 residues long. The CDR3 here is CASSLQDYGYTF. The CDR3, as DNA: TGTGCCAGCAGTTTACAGGACTATGGCTACACCTTC.

V and J are TRBV27 and TRBJ2-7, with 7 nucleotides matching TRBD2. This CDR3 comprises 15 residues. The ends lost 5 bases at V and 0 bases at J; junction bases unmatched: 7. Germline V gene lookup returns CDR1 MNHEY and CDR2 SMNVEV (reference sequence). The CDR3 region is CASSQTSVSSYEQYF. The CDR3 DNA reads TGTGCCAGCAGTCAAACTAGCGTAAGCTCCTACGAGCAGTACTTC.

V and J are TRBV15 and TRBJ1-5; D not resolved. Germline V gene data show CDR1 as LNHNV and CDR2 as YYDKDF (reference sequence). CDR3 length: 16 residues. V was trimmed by 0 bases and J by 4 bases, leaving 13 bases between them. CDR3 nucleotide sequence: TGTGCCACCAGCAGAGAGGGAAGGACCACTAATCAGCCCCAGCATTTT. As protein: CATSREGRTTNQPQHF. The variable domain in full, completed from reference TRBV15 and TRBJ1-5, reads DAMVIQNPRYQVTQFGKPVTLSCSQTLNHNVMYWYQQKSSQAPKLLFHYYDKDFNNEADTPDNFQSRRPNTSFCFLDIRSPGLGDTAMYLCATSREGRTTNQPQHFGDGTRLSIL.